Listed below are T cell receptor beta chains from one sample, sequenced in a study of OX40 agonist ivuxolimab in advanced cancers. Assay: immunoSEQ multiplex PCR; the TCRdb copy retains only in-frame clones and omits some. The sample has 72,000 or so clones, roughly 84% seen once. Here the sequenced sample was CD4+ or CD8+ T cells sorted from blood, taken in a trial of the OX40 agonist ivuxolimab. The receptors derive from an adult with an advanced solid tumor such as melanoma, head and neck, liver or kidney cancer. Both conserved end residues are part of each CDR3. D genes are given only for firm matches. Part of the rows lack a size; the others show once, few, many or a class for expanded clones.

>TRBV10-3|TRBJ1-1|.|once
TGTGCCATCAGTGGTCCCCCAGGGGTAGGGACTGAAGCTTTCTTT
CAISGPPGVGTEAFF
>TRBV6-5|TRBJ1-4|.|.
TGTGCCAGCAGTTACTCGGTGGAGGTTGAAAAACTGTTTTTT
CASSYSVEVEKLFF
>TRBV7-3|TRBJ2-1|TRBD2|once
TGTGCCAGCAGCTTATCGTGGGTAGCGGGGAAGCAGTTCTTC
CASSLSWVAGKQFF
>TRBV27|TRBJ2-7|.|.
TGTGCCAGCAGTTTGAGGGGACGGGCAATTTACGAGCAGTACTTC
CASSLRGRAIYEQYF
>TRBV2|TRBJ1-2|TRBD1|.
TGTGCCAGCAGGGCGGGACAGGGAAGTTCCTATGGCTACACCTTC
CASRAGQGSSYGYTF
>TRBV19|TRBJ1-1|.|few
TGTGCCAGTAGTGTAGGCGTGCGGACTGAAGCTTTCTTT
CASSVGVRTEAFF
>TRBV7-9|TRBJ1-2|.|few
TGTGCCAGCAGCCTGCAGACAGATGGCTACACCTTC
CASSLQTDGYTF
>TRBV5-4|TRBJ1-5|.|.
TGTGCCAGCAGCTTGGATGGAGGAAGGAATCAGCCCCAGCATTTT
CASSLDGGRNQPQHF
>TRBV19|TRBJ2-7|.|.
TGTGCCAGTACCCATGGGCGGGGGCAGGTCGGCGAGCAGTACTTC
CASTHGRGQVGEQYF
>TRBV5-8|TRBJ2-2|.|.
TGTGCCAGCAGCTTGTCGGGGTTCACCGGGGAGCTGTTTTTT
CASSLSGFTGELFF
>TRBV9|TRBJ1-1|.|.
TGTGCCAGCAGCGTAGCAATGGACACTGAAGCTTTCTTT
CASSVAMDTEAFF
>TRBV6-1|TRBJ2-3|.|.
TGTGCCAGCAGTGAACCAGATACGCAGTATTTT
CASSEPDTQYF
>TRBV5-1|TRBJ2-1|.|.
TGCGCCAGCAGCTTGGGTGACAGTTACAATGAGCAGTTCTTC
CASSLGDSYNEQFF
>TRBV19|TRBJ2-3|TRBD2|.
TGTGCCAGTAGCCCGACTAGCGGGGTCCCAGATACGCAGTATTTT
CASSPTSGVPDTQYF
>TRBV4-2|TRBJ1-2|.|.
TGTGCCAGCAGCCAAGAGGGCGCAGGGCGCGATGGTAAAGGTGGCTACACCTTC
CASSQEGAGRDGKGGYTF
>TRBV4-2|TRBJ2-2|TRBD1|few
TGTGCCAGCAGCCAAGGGACAGGGACGGTCGGGGAGCTGTTTTTT
CASSQGTGTVGELFF
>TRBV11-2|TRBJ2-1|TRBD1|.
TGTGCCAGCAGCTTAGAAGGCAGGGGGCGTCAACCGAGCTCCTACAATGAGCAGTTCTTC
CASSLEGRGRQPSSYNEQFF
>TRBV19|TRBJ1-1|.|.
TGTGCCAGTACCCTCACGGGGGCAGGGCGTGCAAGGAACACTGAAGCTTTCTTT
CASTLTGAGRARNTEAFF
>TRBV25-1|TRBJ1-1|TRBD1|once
TGTGCCAGCAGTGGAGCGGGACAGGGGGCTAGTGAAGCTTTCTTT
CASSGAGQGASEAFF
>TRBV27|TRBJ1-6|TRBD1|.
TGTGCCAGCAGTTTCCGACAGGGTTCGGGGTTCGTTTCACCCCTCCACTTT
CASSFRQGSGFVSPLHF
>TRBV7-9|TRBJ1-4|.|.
TGTGCCAGTTTGAGGGGTGAAAAACTGTTTTTT
CASLRGEKLFF
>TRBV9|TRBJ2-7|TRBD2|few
TGTGCCAGCAGCGGTGGGACTAGCGTCTACGAGCAGTACTTC
CASSGGTSVYEQYF
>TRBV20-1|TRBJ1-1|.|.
TGCAGTGCTAGAGTTGACACTGAAGCTTTCTTT
CSARVDTEAFF
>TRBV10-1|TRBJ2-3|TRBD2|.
TGCGCCAGCCCTAGCGGGGGGAGAGGCCCAGATACGCAGTATTTT
CASPSGGRGPDTQYF
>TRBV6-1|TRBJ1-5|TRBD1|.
TGTGCCAGTGACAGGGGGAGCAATCAGCCCCAGCATTTT
CASDRGSNQPQHF
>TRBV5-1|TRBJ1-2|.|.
TGCGCCAGCAGCTTGGGGGGCCTTGGACTAGATGGCTACACCTTC
CASSLGGLGLDGYTF
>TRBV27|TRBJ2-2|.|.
TGTGCCAGCAGTTTCTTAAGGACCGACACCGGGGAGCTGTTTTTT
CASSFLRTDTGELFF
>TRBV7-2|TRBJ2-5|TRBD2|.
TGTGCCAGCAGCAGGACTAGCGGGGGAACTCTTGGGGAGACCCAGTACTTC
CASSRTSGGTLGETQYF
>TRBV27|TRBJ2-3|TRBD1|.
TGTGCCAGCAGTTTCGACAAAAGACAGGGGAGCACAGATACGCAGTATTTT
CASSFDKRQGSTDTQYF
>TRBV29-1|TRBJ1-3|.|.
TGCAGCGTTGAATCTAGGGACGCTGGAAACACCATATATTTT
CSVESRDAGNTIYF
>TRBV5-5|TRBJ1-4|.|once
TGTGCCAGCAGCTTGCGTGCCGCCAGGGCCAATGAAAAACTGTTTTTT
CASSLRAARANEKLFF
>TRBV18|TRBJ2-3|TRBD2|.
TGTGCCAGCTCACCGATCTCTAGCGGGGGATACACAGATACGCAGTATTTT
CASSPISSGGYTDTQYF
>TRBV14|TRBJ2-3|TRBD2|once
TGTGCCAGCAGCCTGATAGCGGGGGGGCCGGTCGTAGATACGCAGTATTTT
CASSLIAGGPVVDTQYF
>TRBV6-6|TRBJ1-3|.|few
TGTGCCAGCAGATGGAGAGAGGGGTCAGGAAACACCATATATTTT
CASRWREGSGNTIYF
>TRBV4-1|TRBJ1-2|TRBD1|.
TGCGCCAGCAGCCTCATCCCATCGGGACAGGGGTTCGATGGCTACACCTTC
CASSLIPSGQGFDGYTF
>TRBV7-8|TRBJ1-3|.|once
TGTGCCAGCAGCACCAGACGGGTTCTCTCTGGAAACACCATATATTTT
CASSTRRVLSGNTIYF
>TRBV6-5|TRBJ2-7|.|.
TGTGCCAGCAGTTACAGGGGGACGGATACCTACGAGCAGTACTTC
CASSYRGTDTYEQYF
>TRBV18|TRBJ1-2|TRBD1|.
TGTGCCAGCTCCGCCCTCAGGACAGGGTATGCAGTCGAGGGCTACACCTTC
CASSALRTGYAVEGYTF
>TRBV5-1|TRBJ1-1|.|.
TGCGCCAGCAGCTCTACCCAGGGGTCCAGCCGGACCACTGAAGCTTTCTTT
CASSSTQGSSRTTEAFF
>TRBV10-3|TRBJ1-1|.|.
TGTGCCATCAGTGACTCGGGGGGGGTGAACACTGAAGCTTTCTTT
CAISDSGGVNTEAFF
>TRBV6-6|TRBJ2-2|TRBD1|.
TGTGCCAGCAGAACCGGGACAGGGCCCACCGGGGAGCTGTTTTTT
CASRTGTGPTGELFF